A selection of T cell receptor beta chains follows, all from one sample in a study of blood T cell repertoires in COVID-19. The assay was immunoSEQ multiplex PCR, and TCRdb's table has in-frame clones only and misses some. The data contain about 200,000 clones, approximately 84% of them seen just once; the ten biggest clones take up 6% to 8.5%. Sequencing used peripheral blood. These receptors came from a woman aged 50 to 60 with active or convalescent COVID-19. CDR3s include the opening cysteine and the closing phenylalanine or tryptophan. The order of the fields is J gene, CDR3 length, clone size, D gene, V gene, CDR3 protein, CDR3 DNA. A D gene is named only where the DNA matches it firmly. Size values are once, few and many counts, or a class for expanded clones, and some rows have none.

>TRBJ1-5|13|.|.|TRBV7-9
CASSQQLGGPQHF
TGTGCCAGCAGCCAGCAGCTCGGAGGGCCCCAGCATTTT
>TRBJ1-2|14|.|.|TRBV3-1/TRBV3-2
CASSRRGPDYGYTF
TGTGCCAGCAGCCGCCGAGGGCCAGACTATGGCTACACCTTC
>TRBJ2-1|11|few|TRBD2|TRBV7-9
CASSEAGTRFF
TGTGCCAGCAGCGAAGCGGGGACGAGGTTCTTC
>TRBJ1-1|13|.|.|TRBV7-2
CASSLDRSTEAFF
TGTGCCAGCAGCTTAGACAGAAGCACTGAAGCTTTCTTT
>TRBJ2-1|15|few|.|TRBV4-1
CASSQDLASYNEQFF
TGCGCCAGCAGCCAAGATCTAGCTTCCTACAATGAGCAGTTCTTC
>TRBJ2-2|16|.|TRBD2|TRBV6-4
CASSDGAGENTGELFF
TGTGCCAGCAGTGACGGTGCGGGAGAAAACACCGGGGAGCTGTTTTTT
>TRBJ2-1|15|.|TRBD2|TRBV2
CATSVVAGGPGEQFF
TGTGCCACCTCTGTTGTAGCGGGAGGGCCCGGTGAGCAGTTCTTC
>TRBJ1-5|15|.|TRBD1|TRBV5-1
CASSTGTGASQPQHF
TGCGCCAGCAGTACCGGGACAGGTGCCTCTCAGCCCCAGCATTTT
>TRBJ2-1|20|.|TRBD2|TRBV4-2
CASTQSPTSGRSSSYNEQFF
TGTGCCAGCACCCAATCCCCGACTAGCGGGAGGTCTAGCTCCTACAATGAGCAGTTCTTC
>TRBJ2-2|14|.|TRBD2|TRBV5-6
CASSFGGGAGELFF
TGTGCCAGCAGCTTCGGCGGGGGGGCCGGGGAGCTGTTTTTT
>TRBJ1-2|15|.|.|TRBV27
CASSLWRRRKYGYTF
TGTGCCAGCAGTTTATGGCGGAGGCGAAAATATGGCTACACCTTC
>TRBJ2-1|17|.|TRBD2|TRBV5-1
CASSATGLAGVFNEQFF
TGCGCCAGCAGCGCGACCGGACTAGCGGGAGTTTTCAATGAGCAGTTCTTC
>TRBJ1-5|12|once|.|TRBV6-6
CASMRLGQPQHF
TGTGCCAGCATGAGGCTGGGTCAGCCCCAGCATTTT
>TRBJ2-2|14|.|.|TRBV5-1
CASSPATGAGELFF
TGCGCCAGCAGCCCTGCAACGGGGGCCGGGGAGCTGTTTTTT
>TRBJ2-1|16|.|TRBD2|TRBV9
CASSVGHERGGNEQFF
TGTGCCAGCAGCGTAGGTCACGAGCGGGGGGGCAATGAGCAGTTCTTC